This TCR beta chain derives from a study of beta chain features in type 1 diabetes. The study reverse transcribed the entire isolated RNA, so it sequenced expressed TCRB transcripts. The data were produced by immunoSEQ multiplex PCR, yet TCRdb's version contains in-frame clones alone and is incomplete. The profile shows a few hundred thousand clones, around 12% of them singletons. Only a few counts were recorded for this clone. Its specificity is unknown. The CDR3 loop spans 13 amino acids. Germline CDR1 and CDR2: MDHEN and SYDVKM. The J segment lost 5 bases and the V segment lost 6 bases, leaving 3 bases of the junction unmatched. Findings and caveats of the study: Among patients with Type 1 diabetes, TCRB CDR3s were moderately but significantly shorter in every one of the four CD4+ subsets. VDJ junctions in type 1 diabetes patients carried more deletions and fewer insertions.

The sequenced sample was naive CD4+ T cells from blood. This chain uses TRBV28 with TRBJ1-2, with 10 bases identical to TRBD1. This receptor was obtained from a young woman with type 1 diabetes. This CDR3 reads CASRRDRGYGYTF. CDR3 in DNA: TGTGCCAGCAGGAGGGACAGGGGATATGGCTACACCTTC.